This T cell receptor (beta chain) was observed in a study of blood T cells in healthy people across ages. Study-wide results and limits: Naive CD4+ cell counts and diversity both ran higher in long-lived than in aged donors.

The CDR3 totals 15 residues. Trimming cost V 1 base and J 6 bases, with 15 bases left between them. Germline CDR1 is SGHDN and CDR2 is FVKESK. Sample-barcoded 5' priming and a J-beta primer mix drove a second PCR of roughly 6 to 12 cycles. Using its own MiXCR run on the 5' RACE reads, TCRdb lists one record per CDR3 protein. The profile shows about 1.7 million distinct CDR3 sequences, over 25% of them singletons. This clonotype has just a few counts. What it recognizes is unknown. This TCR came from a woman in her 30s in good health. The V call is TRBV14, the J call TRBJ1-2; D is uncertain. Sequencing was carried out using blood. CDR3 residues: CASSQAGGPWDGYTF. CDR3 bases: TGTGCCAGCAGCCAAGCGGGCGGGCCGTGGGATGGCTACACCTTC.